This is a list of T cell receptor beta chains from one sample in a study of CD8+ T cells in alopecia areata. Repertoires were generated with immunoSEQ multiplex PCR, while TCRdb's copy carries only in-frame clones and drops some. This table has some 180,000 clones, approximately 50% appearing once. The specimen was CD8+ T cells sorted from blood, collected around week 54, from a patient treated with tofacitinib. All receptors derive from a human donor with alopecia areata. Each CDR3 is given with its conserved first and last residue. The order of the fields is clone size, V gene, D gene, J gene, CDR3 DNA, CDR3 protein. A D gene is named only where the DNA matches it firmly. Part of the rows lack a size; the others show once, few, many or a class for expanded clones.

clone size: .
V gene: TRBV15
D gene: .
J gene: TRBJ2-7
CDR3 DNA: TGTGCCACCAGCAGAGAGGCAGGGATATACGAGGAGCAGTACTTC
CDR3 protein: CATSREAGIYEEQYF

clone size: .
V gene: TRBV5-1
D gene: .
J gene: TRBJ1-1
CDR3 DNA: TGCGCCAGCAGCTTGTCAGGGTTAATGAACACTGAAGCTTTCTTT
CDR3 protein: CASSLSGLMNTEAFF

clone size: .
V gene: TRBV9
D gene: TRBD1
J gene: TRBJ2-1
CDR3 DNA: TGTGCCAGCAGCCCAGGACAGGGCGTGGATGAGCAGTTCTTC
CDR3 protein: CASSPGQGVDEQFF

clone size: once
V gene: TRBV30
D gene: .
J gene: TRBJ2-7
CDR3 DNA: TGTGCCTGGAGTGGGGGTAGCTACGAGCAGTACTTC
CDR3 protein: CAWSGGSYEQYF

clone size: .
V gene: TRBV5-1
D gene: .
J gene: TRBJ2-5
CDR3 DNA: TGCGCCAGCAGCTTATCCCAAGAGACCCAGTACTTC
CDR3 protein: CASSLSQETQYF

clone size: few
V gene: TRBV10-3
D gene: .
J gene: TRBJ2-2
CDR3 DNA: TGTGCCATCAGGCTCTCTACCGGGGAGCTGTTTTTT
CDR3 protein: CAIRLSTGELFF

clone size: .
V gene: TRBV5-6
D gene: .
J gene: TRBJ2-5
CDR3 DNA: TGTGCCAGCAGCCCCAACGGAGTCCAAGAGACCCAGTACTTC
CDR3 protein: CASSPNGVQETQYF

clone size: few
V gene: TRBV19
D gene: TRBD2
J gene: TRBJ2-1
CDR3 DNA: TGTGCCAGTAGTCCCCCACTAGCGGGCGCGGGTGGTGAGCAGTTCTTC
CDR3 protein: CASSPPLAGAGGEQFF

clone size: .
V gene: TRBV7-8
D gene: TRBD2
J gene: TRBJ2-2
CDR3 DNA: TGTGCCAGCAGCTTGGGAGGGCTGCGGGAGCTGTTTTTT
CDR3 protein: CASSLGGLRELFF

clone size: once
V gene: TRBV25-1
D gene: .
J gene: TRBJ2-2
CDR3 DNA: TGTGCCAGCAGTGAATATGTAGGGAACACCGGGGAGCTGTTTTTT
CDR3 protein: CASSEYVGNTGELFF

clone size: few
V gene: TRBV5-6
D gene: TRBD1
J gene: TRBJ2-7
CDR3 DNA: TGTGCCAGCAGCAGACAGGGGGAACACGAGCAGTACTTC
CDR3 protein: CASSRQGEHEQYF

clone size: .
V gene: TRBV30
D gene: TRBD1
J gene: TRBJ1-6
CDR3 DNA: TGTGCCTGGAGTCCTTTGACAGGGATGAATTCACCCCTCCACTTT
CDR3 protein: CAWSPLTGMNSPLHF

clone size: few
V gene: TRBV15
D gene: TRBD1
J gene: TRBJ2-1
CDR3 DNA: TGTGCCACCAGCGGGGACAGGGGTCAGGGAAATGAGCAGTTCTTC
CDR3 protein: CATSGDRGQGNEQFF

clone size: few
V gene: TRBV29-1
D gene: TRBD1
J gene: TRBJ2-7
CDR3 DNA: TGCAGCGTTGAAGTTCTTGGACAGGGGATAACCTACGAGCAGTACTTC
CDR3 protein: CSVEVLGQGITYEQYF